The rows below give T cell receptor beta chains drawn from one sample of a study of cytomegalovirus exposure and HLA in healthy donors. TCRdb keeps only in-frame clones here, not all; method: immunoSEQ multiplex PCR. The sample lists some 120,000 clones; around 10% were seen once. Sequenced: PBMCs. These receptors were obtained from a man aged 25 to 40 in good health and CMV-seronegative. The CDR3 runs from the conserved cysteine through the conserved F or W. Fields, in order: J gene, clone size, V gene, D gene, CDR3 protein, CDR3 DNA. D genes are given only for firm matches. Size is omitted from some rows. Given values are once, few, many or a class for expanded clones.

TRBJ1-2	.	TRBV25-1	TRBD1	CASSESSRTGNGYTF	TGTGCCAGCAGTGAATCCTCGAGGACAGGGAATGGCTACACCTTC
TRBJ2-7	.	TRBV28	.	CASSLTRGLDYEQYF	TGTGCCAGCAGTCTCACTCGAGGGTTGGACTACGAGCAGTACTTC
TRBJ1-2	few	TRBV5-6	TRBD1	CASSLWTGSNGYTF	TGTGCCAGCAGCCTGTGGACAGGGTCTAATGGCTACACCTTC
TRBJ2-3	few	TRBV4-1	TRBD1	CASSQEGQGADTQYF	TGCGCCAGCAGCCAAGAGGGACAGGGGGCAGATACGCAGTATTTT
TRBJ1-4	.	TRBV13	.	CASSLRRGSTNEKLFF	TGTGCCAGCAGCTTACGCAGGGGTTCAACTAATGAAAAACTGTTTTTT
TRBJ2-5	few	TRBV28	.	CASSLPSSYGTQYF	TGTGCCAGCAGTTTACCTTCTAGCTACGGGACCCAGTACTTC
TRBJ1-4	few	TRBV14	.	CASSLILGEKLFF	TGTGCCAGCAGCCTAATACTTGGTGAAAAACTGTTTTTT
TRBJ1-4	.	TRBV11-2	TRBD1	CASSSLLGTGNEKLFF	TGTGCCAGCAGCTCTTTACTCGGGACAGGGAATGAAAAACTGTTTTTT
TRBJ2-7	few	TRBV5-4	TRBD2	CASSTRRTSDGEQYF	TGTGCCAGCAGCACTCGCCGGACTAGCGATGGTGAGCAGTACTTC
TRBJ2-7	few	TRBV6-1	TRBD2	CASSAQGLATYEQYF	TGTGCCAGCAGCGCCCAGGGACTAGCGACCTACGAGCAGTACTTC
TRBJ2-3	few	TRBV11-3	.	CASSLLGGTDTQYF	TGTGCCAGCAGCTTACTCGGCGGTACAGATACGCAGTATTTT
TRBJ2-7	few	TRBV6-6	.	CASRPSLAGEQSF	TGTGCCAGCAGGCCGTCACTAGCAGGCGAGCAGTCCTTC
TRBJ1-1	few	TRBV19	.	CASSIAMPGLLPSMNTEAFF	TGTGCCAGTAGTATAGCGATGCCCGGACTCCTCCCGAGTATGAACACTGAAGCTTTCTTT
TRBJ2-1	.	TRBV5-1	.	CASSLEGGAYNEQFF	TGCGCCAGCAGCTTGGAGGGGGGGGCCTACAATGAGCAGTTCTTC
TRBJ1-5	few	TRBV28	.	CASSLPVTGGNQPQHF	TGTGCCAGCAGTTTACCGGTGACAGGCGGCAATCAGCCCCAGCATTTT
TRBJ1-1	few	TRBV14	.	CASRLKGAGGRTEAFF	TGTGCCAGCAGGCTAAAAGGGGCGGGTGGGAGGACTGAAGCTTTCTTT
TRBJ2-5	.	TRBV10-2	TRBD1	CASSYQGQQETQYF	TGCGCCAGCAGTTACCAGGGACAGCAAGAGACCCAGTACTTC
TRBJ1-5	few	TRBV28	.	CASSLRQGESQPQHF	TGTGCCAGCAGTTTAAGGCAGGGTGAGAGTCAGCCCCAGCATTTT
TRBJ2-5	few	TRBV6-1	TRBD1	CASGQGRLETQYF	TGTGCCAGCGGACAGGGAAGGTTGGAGACCCAGTACTTC
TRBJ2-1	.	TRBV29-1	TRBD2	CSVKTSGSPNEQFF	TGCAGCGTTAAGACTAGCGGGAGTCCCAATGAGCAGTTCTTC
TRBJ2-1	few	TRBV12-5	TRBD2	CASGLVPLAGGPWDNEQFF	TGTGCTAGTGGTTTGGTACCACTAGCGGGGGGGCCCTGGGACAATGAACAGTTCTTC
TRBJ2-1	.	TRBV6-7	.	CASSEGGASYNEQFF	TGTGCCAGCTCCGAGGGGGGGGCCTCCTACAATGAGCAGTTCTTC
TRBJ2-7	few	TRBV18	TRBD1	CASSPNRGSYEQYF	TGTGCCAGCTCACCAAACAGGGGGTCCTACGAGCAGTACTTC
TRBJ2-3	few	TRBV29-1	TRBD2	CSVTPRWGGSDTQYF	TGCAGCGTAACTCCCAGGTGGGGGGGTTCGGATACGCAGTATTTT
TRBJ2-7	.	TRBV5-1	TRBD2	CASSLGGAGGHEAYEQYF	TGCGCCAGCAGCTTGGGCGGAGCGGGAGGCCATGAAGCCTACGAGCAGTACTTC
TRBJ2-1	few	TRBV5-1	TRBD2	CASSARGGNEQFF	TGCGCCAGCAGCGCCCGGGGGGGAAATGAGCAGTTCTTC
TRBJ1-4	few	TRBV7-9	.	CASSLGYGGTNEKLFF	TGTGCCAGCAGCTTAGGTTACGGGGGGACTAATGAAAAACTGTTTTTT